This T cell receptor (beta chain) was identified in a study of blood T cell repertoires in COVID-19. Trimming left V 3 bases short and J 1 base short, with 5 bases between. The CDR3 runs 13 residues. Libraries were prepared by immunoSEQ multiplex PCR; TCRdb keeps only in-frame clonotypes and omits some of them. The sample shows hundreds of thousands of clones, 85% to 90% of them seen only once. The clonotype comes from a man in his fifties with acute or convalescent COVID-19. Sequencing input: peripheral blood. The chain is built from TRBV12-3 or TRBV12-4 and TRBJ2-3; TRBD2 might be the D (5 bases). Written as DNA, the CDR3 is TGTGCCAGCAGTTTCGGGGGCACAGATACGCAGTATTTT. Translated: CASSFGGTDTQYF.